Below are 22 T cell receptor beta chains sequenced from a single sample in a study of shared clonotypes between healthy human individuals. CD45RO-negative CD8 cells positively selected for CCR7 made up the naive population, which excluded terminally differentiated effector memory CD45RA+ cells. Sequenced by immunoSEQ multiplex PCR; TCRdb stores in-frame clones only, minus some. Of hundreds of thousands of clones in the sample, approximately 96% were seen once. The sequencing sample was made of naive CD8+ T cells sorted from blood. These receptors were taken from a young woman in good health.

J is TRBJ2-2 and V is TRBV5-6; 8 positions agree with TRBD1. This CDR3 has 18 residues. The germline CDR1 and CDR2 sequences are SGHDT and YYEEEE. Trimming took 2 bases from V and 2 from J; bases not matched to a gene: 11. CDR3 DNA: TGTGCCAGCAGCTTTGAGTTGGGACAGGATAGCAACACCGGGGAGCTGTTTTTT. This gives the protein CASSFELGQDSNTGELFF.

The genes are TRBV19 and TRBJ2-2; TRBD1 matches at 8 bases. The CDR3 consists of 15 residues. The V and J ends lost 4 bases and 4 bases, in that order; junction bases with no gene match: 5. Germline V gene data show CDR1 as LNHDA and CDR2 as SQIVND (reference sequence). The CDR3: CASSTRQGITGELFF. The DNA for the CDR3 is TGTGCCAGTAGTACAAGACAGGGGATCACCGGGGAGCTGTTTTTT. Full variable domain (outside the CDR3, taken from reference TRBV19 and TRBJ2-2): DGGITQSPKYLFRKEGQNVTLSCEQNLNHDAMYWYRQDPGQGLRLIYYSQIVNDFQKGDIAEGYSVSREKKESFPLTVTSAQKNPTAFYLCASSTRQGITGELFFGEGSRLTVL.

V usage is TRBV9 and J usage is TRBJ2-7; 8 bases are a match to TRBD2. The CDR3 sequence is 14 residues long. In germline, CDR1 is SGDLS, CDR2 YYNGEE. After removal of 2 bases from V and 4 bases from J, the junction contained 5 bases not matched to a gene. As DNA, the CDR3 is TGTGCCAGCAGCGTTAGCGGGACGCTTTACGAGCAGTACTTC. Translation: CASSVSGTLYEQYF.

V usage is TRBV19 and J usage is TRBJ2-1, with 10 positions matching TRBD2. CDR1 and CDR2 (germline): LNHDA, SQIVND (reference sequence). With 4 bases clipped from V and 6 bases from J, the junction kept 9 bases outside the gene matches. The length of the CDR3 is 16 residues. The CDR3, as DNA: TGTGCCAGTAGTAGCCTCCTAGCGGGAGTGGCCAATGAGCAGTTCTTC. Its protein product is CASSSLLAGVANEQFF. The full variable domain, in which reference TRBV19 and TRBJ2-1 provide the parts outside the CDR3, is DGGITQSPKYLFRKEGQNVTLSCEQNLNHDAMYWYRQDPGQGLRLIYYSQIVNDFQKGDIAEGYSVSREKKESFPLTVTSAQKNPTAFYLCASSSLLAGVANEQFFGPGTRLTVL.

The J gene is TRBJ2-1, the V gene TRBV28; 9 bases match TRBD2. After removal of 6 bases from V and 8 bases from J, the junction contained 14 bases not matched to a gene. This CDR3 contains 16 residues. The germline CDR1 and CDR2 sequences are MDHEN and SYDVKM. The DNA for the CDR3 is TGTGCCAGCAGGAAGCGGGGGGACTATCGTATGGATGAGCAGTTCTTC. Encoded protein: CASRKRGDYRMDEQFF.

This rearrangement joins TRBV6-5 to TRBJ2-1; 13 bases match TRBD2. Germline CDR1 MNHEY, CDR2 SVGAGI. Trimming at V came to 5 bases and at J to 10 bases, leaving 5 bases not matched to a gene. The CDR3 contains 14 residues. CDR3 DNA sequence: TGTGCCAGCAGTCCGACTAGCGGGAGGAGGGAGCAGTTCTTC. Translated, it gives CASSPTSGRREQFF.

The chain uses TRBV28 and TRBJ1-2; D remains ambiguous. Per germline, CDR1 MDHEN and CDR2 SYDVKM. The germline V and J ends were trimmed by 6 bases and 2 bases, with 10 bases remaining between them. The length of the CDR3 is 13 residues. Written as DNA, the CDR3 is TGTGCCAGCAGGGTGAGAGGAAACTATGGCTACACCTTC. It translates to CASRVRGNYGYTF.

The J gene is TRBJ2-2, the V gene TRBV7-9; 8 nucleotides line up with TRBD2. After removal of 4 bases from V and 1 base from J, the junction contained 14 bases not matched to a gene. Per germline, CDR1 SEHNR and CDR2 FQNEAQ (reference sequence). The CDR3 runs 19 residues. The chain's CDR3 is CASSSYTGLGNVNTGELFF. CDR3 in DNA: TGTGCCAGCAGCTCCTATACGGGACTAGGAAATGTGAACACCGGGGAGCTGTTTTTT.

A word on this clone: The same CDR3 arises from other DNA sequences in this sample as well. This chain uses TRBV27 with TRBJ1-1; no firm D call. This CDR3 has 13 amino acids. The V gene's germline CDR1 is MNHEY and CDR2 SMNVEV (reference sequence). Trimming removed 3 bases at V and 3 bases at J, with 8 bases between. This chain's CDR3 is CASSLGRYTEAFF. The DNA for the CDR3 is TGTGCCAGCAGTTTGGGTCGGTACACTGAAGCTTTCTTT.

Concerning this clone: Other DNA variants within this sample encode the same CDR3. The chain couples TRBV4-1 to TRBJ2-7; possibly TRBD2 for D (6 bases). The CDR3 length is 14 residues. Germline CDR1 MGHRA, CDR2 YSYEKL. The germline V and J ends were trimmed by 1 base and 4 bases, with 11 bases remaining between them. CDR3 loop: CASSQAGATYEQYF. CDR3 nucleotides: TGCGCCAGCAGCCAAGCGGGAGCAACTTACGAGCAGTACTTC.

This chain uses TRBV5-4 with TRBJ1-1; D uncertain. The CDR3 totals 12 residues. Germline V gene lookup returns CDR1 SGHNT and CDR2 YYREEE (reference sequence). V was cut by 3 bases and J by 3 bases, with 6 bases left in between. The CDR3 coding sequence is TGTGCCAGCAGCTCGGCCGACACTGAAGCTTTCTTT. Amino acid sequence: CASSSADTEAFF.

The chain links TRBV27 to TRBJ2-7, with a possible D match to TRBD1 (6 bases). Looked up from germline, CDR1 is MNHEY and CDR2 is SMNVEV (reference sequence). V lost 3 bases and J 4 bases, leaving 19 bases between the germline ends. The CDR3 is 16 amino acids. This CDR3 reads CASSFGPGVPPYEQYF. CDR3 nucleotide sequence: TGTGCCAGCAGTTTCGGACCAGGGGTACCCCCTTACGAGCAGTACTTC.

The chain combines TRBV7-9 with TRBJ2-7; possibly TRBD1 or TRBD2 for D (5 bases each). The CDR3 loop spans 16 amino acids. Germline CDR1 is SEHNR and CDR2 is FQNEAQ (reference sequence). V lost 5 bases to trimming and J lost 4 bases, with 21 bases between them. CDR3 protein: CASSNDRDRRPYEQYF. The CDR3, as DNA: TGTGCCAGCAGCAACGACCGGGACCGCAGACCATACGAGCAGTACTTC. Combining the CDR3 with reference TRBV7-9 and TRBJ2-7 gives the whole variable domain DTGVSQNPRHKITKRGQNVTFRCDPISEHNRLYWYRQTLGQGPEFLTYFQNEAQLEKSRLLSDRFSAERPKGSFSTLEIQRTEQGDSAMYLCASSNDRDRRPYEQYFGPGTRLTVT.

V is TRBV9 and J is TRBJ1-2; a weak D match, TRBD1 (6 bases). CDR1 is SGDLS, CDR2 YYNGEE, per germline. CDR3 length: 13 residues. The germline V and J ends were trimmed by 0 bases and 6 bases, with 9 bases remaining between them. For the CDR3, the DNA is TGTGCCAGCAGCGTAGAGGCAGGGGATGGCTACACCTTC. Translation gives CASSVEAGDGYTF.

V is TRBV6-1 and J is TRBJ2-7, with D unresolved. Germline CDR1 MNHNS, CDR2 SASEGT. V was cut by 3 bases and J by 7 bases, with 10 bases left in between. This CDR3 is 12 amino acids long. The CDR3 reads CASSESGGEQYF. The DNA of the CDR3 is TGTGCCAGCAGTGAGTCGGGTGGGGAGCAGTACTTC.

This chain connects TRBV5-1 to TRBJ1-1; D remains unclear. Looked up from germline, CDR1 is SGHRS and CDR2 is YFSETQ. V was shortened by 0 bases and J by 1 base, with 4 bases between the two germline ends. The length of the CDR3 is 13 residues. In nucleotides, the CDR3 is TGCGCCAGCAGCTTGGAGAAGAACACTGAAGCTTTCTTT. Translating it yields CASSLEKNTEAFF.

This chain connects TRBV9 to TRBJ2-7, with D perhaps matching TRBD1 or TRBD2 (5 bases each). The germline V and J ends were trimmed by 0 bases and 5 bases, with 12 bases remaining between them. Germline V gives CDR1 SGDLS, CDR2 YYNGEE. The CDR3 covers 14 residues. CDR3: CASSVAGASDEQYF. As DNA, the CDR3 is TGTGCCAGCAGCGTAGCCGGGGCATCCGACGAGCAGTACTTC.

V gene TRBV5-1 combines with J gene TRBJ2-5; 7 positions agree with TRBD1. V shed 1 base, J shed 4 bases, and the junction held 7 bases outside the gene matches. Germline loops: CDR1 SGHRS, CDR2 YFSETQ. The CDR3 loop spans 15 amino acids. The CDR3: CASSLMGQFLETQYF. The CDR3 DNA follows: TGCGCCAGCAGCTTGATGGGACAGTTTTTAGAGACCCAGTACTTC.

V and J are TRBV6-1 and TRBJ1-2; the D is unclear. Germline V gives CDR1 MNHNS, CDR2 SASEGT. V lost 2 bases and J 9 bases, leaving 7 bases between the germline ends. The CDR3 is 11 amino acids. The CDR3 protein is CASSESWSYTF. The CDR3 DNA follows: TGTGCCAGCAGTGAAAGTTGGAGCTACACCTTC.

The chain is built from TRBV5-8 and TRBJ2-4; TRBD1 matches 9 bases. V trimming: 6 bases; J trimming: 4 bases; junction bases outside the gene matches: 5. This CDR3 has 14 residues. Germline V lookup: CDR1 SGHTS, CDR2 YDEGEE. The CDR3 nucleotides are TGTGCCAGCAACCTCGGGACAGGGAAAAACATTCAGTACTTC. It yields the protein CASNLGTGKNIQYF.

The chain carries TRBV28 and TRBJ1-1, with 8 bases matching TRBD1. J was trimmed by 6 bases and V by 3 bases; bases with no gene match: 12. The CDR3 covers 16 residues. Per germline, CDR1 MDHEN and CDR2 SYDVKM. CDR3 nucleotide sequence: TGTGCCAGCAGTTTTTTAGGACCAGGGGGCTTAGCTGAAGCTTTCTTT. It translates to CASSFLGPGGLAEAFF.

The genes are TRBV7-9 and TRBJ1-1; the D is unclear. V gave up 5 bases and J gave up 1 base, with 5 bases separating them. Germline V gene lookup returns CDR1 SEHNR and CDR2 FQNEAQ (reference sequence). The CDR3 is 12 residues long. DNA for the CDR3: TGTGCCAGCAGCAAGACGAACACTGAAGCTTTCTTT. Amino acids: CASSKTNTEAFF.